The 32 T cell receptor beta chains presented below share a single source sample, sequenced in a study of T-cell memory formation after mild COVID-19. TCRdb ran MiXCR on the 5' RACE reads and lists one entry per CDR3 protein. Of around 450,000 distinct CDR3 sequences listed, roughly 24% were seen once; the top ten hold 8.5% to 10%. Sequencing was done on a sample of PBMCs or a T cell subset sorted from them (not recorded which). The receptor source for this set is an adult woman who had mild COVID-19 (a few samples of this study predate the infection). Cell type and time point are not known.

The CDR3 is CASSRNLGTYEQYF. CDR3 bases: TGTGCCAGCAGCCGGAATCTAGGAACCTACGAGCAGTACTTC. V is TRBV5-6 and J is TRBJ2-7; D is ambiguous. The CDR3 contains 14 residues. Trimming removed 4 bases at V and 2 bases at J, with 13 bases between. Germline-derived CDR1 and CDR2 are SGHDT and YYEEEE.

The chain's CDR3 is CASSLGTGVVSSAEAFF. CDR3 DNA sequence: TGTGCCAGCAGCTTAGGGACAGGGGTGGTCTCAAGCGCTGAAGCTTTCTTT. V and J are TRBV7-9 and TRBJ1-1; 9 nucleotides line up with TRBD1. This CDR3 comprises 17 residues. Germline trimming cut 1 base from V and 6 bases from J; bases unmatched to any gene: 12. Germline V gives CDR1 SEHNR, CDR2 FQNEAQ (reference sequence). Full variable domain (rest looked up from reference TRBV7-9 and TRBJ1-1): DTGVSQNPRHKITKRGQNVTFRCDPISEHNRLYWYRQTLGQGPEFLTYFQNEAQLEKSRLLSDRFSAERPKGSFSTLEIQRTEQGDSAMYLCASSLGTGVVSSAEAFFGQGTRLTVV.

The sample holds one count of this clonotype. J is TRBJ2-6 and V is TRBV5-1; no clear D gene. The germline V gene has CDR1 SGHRS and CDR2 YFSETQ. The CDR3 extends over 14 amino acids. V was clipped by 0 bases and J by 3 bases, with 4 bases between them. CDR3 region: CASSLEVGANVLTF. The CDR3 DNA is TGCGCCAGCAGCTTGGAGGTTGGGGCCAACGTCCTGACTTTC.

V usage is TRBV11-3 and J usage is TRBJ1-6; D not certain. CDR3 length equals 15 residues. Germline-derived CDR1 and CDR2 are SGHNT and YENEEA. V lost 5 bases to trimming and J lost 7 bases, with 15 bases between them. CDR3 coding DNA: TGTGCCAGCAGCCCCCGTGGCCCGGGAAATTCACCCCTCCACTTT. This sequence encodes CASSPRGPGNSPLHF.

This sequence joins TRBV13 and TRBJ2-1; a possible D gene is TRBD2 (5 bases). The CDR3 has 14 residues. Trimming took off 5 bases at V and 8 bases at J, with 16 bases between the two ends. Germline values: CDR1 PRHDT, CDR2 FYEKMQ (reference sequence). CDR3 in DNA: TGTGCCAGCAGCCTATCCGGGATTGGGGATGAGCAGTTCTTC. Translation gives CASSLSGIGDEQFF.

This sequence joins TRBV4-2 and TRBJ1-2, with a possible D match to TRBD1 (5 bases). Trimming took off 0 bases at V and 1 base at J, with 12 bases between the two ends. The CDR3 totals 16 residues. Germline lookup yields CDR1 LGHNA and CDR2 YNFKEQ. The CDR3 nucleotides are TGTGCCAGCAGCCAAGATGCCGGGGGGGGTAACTATGGCTACACCTTC. This codes for CASSQDAGGGNYGYTF.

This clonotype was found a few times. The genes are TRBV7-8 and TRBJ2-5; 11 positions match TRBD1. With 6 bases clipped from V and 5 bases from J, the junction kept 5 bases outside the gene matches. The CDR3 runs 14 residues. CDR1 SGHVS and CDR2 FQNEAQ come from the germline V gene. CDR3 residues: CASSKDRGLETQYF. CDR3 in DNA: TGTGCCAGCAGTAAGGACAGGGGGCTGGAGACCCAGTACTTC.

This clonotype was detected a few times. The J gene is TRBJ1-6, the V gene TRBV2, with 10 bases lining up with TRBD1. J lost 9 bases, V lost 3 bases, and 5 bases had no gene match. Germline values: CDR1 SNHLY, CDR2 FYNNEI. This CDR3 has 15 residues. CDR3 loop: CASSDGQGEISPLHF. The CDR3 DNA sequence: TGTGCCAGCAGTGACGGACAGGGGGAAATTTCACCCCTCCACTTT.

This clonotype was seen more than once but under ten times. The chain employs TRBV5-1 and TRBJ2-1, with 9 positions matching TRBD1. This CDR3 comprises 15 residues. Trimming cost V 4 bases and J 5 bases; bases outside gene matches: 7. Germline CDR1 reads SGHRS; CDR2 reads YFSETQ. The CDR3 region has the DNA TGCGCCAGCAGCGTTACCGGGACAGGGAACAATGAGCAGTTCTTC. This sequence encodes CASSVTGTGNNEQFF.

This clonotype appeared a few times. The V and J genes are TRBV11-2 and TRBJ2-1; D gene unclear. V was trimmed by 0 bases and J by 6 bases, leaving 18 bases between them. The CDR3 is 17 residues long. Looked up from germline, CDR1 is SGHAT and CDR2 is FQNNGV. The CDR3 spells CASSLESGSLPFNEQFF. CDR3 DNA sequence: TGTGCCAGCAGCTTAGAGTCAGGCAGCCTACCCTTCAATGAGCAGTTCTTC.

The gene calls are TRBV2 and TRBJ1-1; D unclear. This CDR3 is built from 14 residues. In germline, CDR1 is SNHLY, CDR2 FYNNEI. V gave up 4 bases and J gave up 3 bases, with 12 bases separating them. The CDR3 here is CASSVGWWDTEAFF. DNA of the CDR3: TGTGCCAGCAGTGTGGGCTGGTGGGACACTGAAGCTTTCTTT.

The rearrangement joins TRBV30 to TRBJ2-7; 9 bases fit TRBD1. The CDR3 loop spans 13 amino acids. Germline assignment: CDR1 GTSNPN and CDR2 SVGIG (reference sequence). V was pared by 5 bases and J by 3 bases, with 5 bases of the junction left unmatched. The CDR3 reads CAWDEDRGYEQYF. CDR3 DNA: TGTGCCTGGGACGAGGACAGGGGCTACGAGCAGTACTTC.

V and J are TRBV15 and TRBJ1-5; maybe TRBD1 (5 bases). The V end lost 4 bases, the J end lost 3 bases, and 16 bases lay between the germline ends. Germline V gene sequence: CDR1 LNHNV, CDR2 YYDKDF (reference sequence). The CDR3 loop spans 16 amino acids. Here the CDR3 DNA reads TGTGCCACCAGCATGGGAAGGGAAGGGGTCAATCAGCCCCAGCATTTT. Translated, it gives CATSMGREGVNQPQHF.

This clonotype was seen more than once but under ten times. The chain couples TRBV24-1 to TRBJ2-1; no reliable D call. V was trimmed by 1 base and J by 5 bases, leaving 14 bases between them. CDR3 length equals 16 residues. The V gene's germline CDR1 is KGHDR and CDR2 SFDVKD. The DNA for the CDR3 is TGTGCCACCAGTGATTTCTTCTACTCAGTAAACAATGAGCAGTTCTTC. Translated: CATSDFFYSVNNEQFF.

The chain recombines TRBV6-1 with TRBJ1-2; 9 positions match TRBD1. Germline V gives CDR1 MNHNS, CDR2 SASEGT. CDR3 length: 13 residues. Unmatched junction bases numbered 4, after V lost 5 bases and J lost 6 bases. CDR3 nucleotides: TGTGCCAGCAGTATGACAGGGGGTAATGGCTACACCTTC. Protein sequence: CASSMTGGNGYTF.

This clonotype turned up a few times. The chain uses TRBV12-3 or TRBV12-4 and TRBJ1-2; 7 bases agree with TRBD1. V dropped 5 bases and J dropped 8; count of bases not matched to a gene: 5. This CDR3 region has 12 residues. Here the CDR3 reads CASSPTGRGYTF. The CDR3 DNA reads as TGTGCCAGCAGTCCGACAGGGAGAGGCTACACCTTC.

The J gene is TRBJ2-1, the V gene TRBV6-2 or TRBV6-3, with D unclear. CDR1 and CDR2 from the germline V gene are MNHEY and SVGEGT. The length of the CDR3 is 18 residues. The V gene lost 5 bases and the J gene lost 0 bases, with 20 bases spanning the gap. The CDR3 DNA is TGTGCCAGCAGTAACCCCTTTTGGGTCAGAAGCTCCTACAATGAGCAGTTCTTC. Amino acids: CASSNPFWVRSSYNEQFF.

In its sample, this clonotype was seen a few times. This chain connects TRBV27 to TRBJ2-6, with TRBD1 identical over 8 bases. The CDR3 has 17 residues. The germline CDR1 and CDR2 sequences are MNHEY and SMNVEV (reference sequence). The trim removed 5 bases at V and 0 bases at J, leaving 6 bases unmatched. The CDR3, as DNA: TGTGCCAGCAGTATCCGACAGGGGCCCTCTGGGGCCAACGTCCTGACTTTC. Its protein product is CASSIRQGPSGANVLTF.

The rearrangement joins TRBV6-5 to TRBJ2-3; maybe TRBD1 (7 bases). The CDR3 is made up of 15 amino acids. CDR1 MNHEY and CDR2 SVGAGI come from the germline V gene. V dropped 6 bases and J dropped 2 bases, with 15 bases sitting between them. CDR3 coding DNA: TGTGCCAGCAGAAGGAGGGGGCCCTTCACAGATACGCAGTATTTT. Residues: CASRRRGPFTDTQYF.

This clonotype was observed a single time. This rearrangement joins TRBV30 to TRBJ1-4, with 8 bases aligning to TRBD1. This CDR3 has 16 amino acids. J lost 7 bases, V lost 4 bases, and 14 bases had no gene match. Germline CDR1 reads GTSNPN; CDR2 reads SVGIG (reference sequence). The CDR3: CAWKRQGASGLEKLFF. The CDR3 region has the DNA TGTGCCTGGAAACGGCAGGGGGCTAGTGGGCTTGAAAAACTGTTTTTT.

This chain uses TRBV4-3 with TRBJ2-1, with D tentatively TRBD1 or TRBD2 (5 bases each). The CDR3 sequence is 14 residues long. Germline CDR1 is LGHNA and CDR2 is YSLEER. With 1 base removed from V and 8 bases from J, the gap between germline ends came to 12 bases. The CDR3 DNA sequence: TGCGCCAGCAGCCAAGGAGGACGGGGCTATGAGCAGTTCTTC. Translated: CASSQGGRGYEQFF.

The J gene is TRBJ1-1, the V gene TRBV7-9; D gene uncertain. Germline V gene lookup returns CDR1 SEHNR and CDR2 FQNEAQ (reference sequence). CDR3 size: 15 residues. The V end was cut by 1 base, the J end by 5 bases, with 14 bases between. DNA of the CDR3: TGTGCCAGCAGCTTAGTCCAGGCACAGAAGACTGAAGCTTTCTTT. Residues: CASSLVQAQKTEAFF. The full variable domain, with the rest looked up from reference TRBV7-9 and TRBJ1-1, is DTGVSQNPRHKITKRGQNVTFRCDPISEHNRLYWYRQTLGQGPEFLTYFQNEAQLEKSRLLSDRFSAERPKGSFSTLEIQRTEQGDSAMYLCASSLVQAQKTEAFFGQGTRLTVV.

This clonotype was seen only a few times. V is TRBV4-1 and J is TRBJ1-5; 7 nucleotides match TRBD1. Germline-derived CDR1 and CDR2 are MGHRA and YSYEKL. With 4 bases clipped from V and 3 bases from J, the junction kept 6 bases outside the gene matches. This CDR3 has 15 residues. CDR3 nucleotides: TGCGCCAGCAGCCCCCGGGACAGCCTCAATCAGCCCCAGCATTTT. This gives the protein CASSPRDSLNQPQHF.

This clonotype was observed a few times. The DNA for the CDR3 is TGTGCCAGCAGCCTAACTAGGACAGGGGACAATGAGCAGTTCTTC. It is translated as CASSLTRTGDNEQFF. V and J are TRBV11-1 and TRBJ2-1; the match to TRBD1 covers 9 bases. This CDR3 spans 15 amino acids. V was pared by 5 bases and J by 5 bases, with 7 bases of the junction left unmatched. Per germline, CDR1 SGHAT and CDR2 FQDESV (reference sequence).

The gene calls are TRBV27 and TRBJ1-1; tentatively, D is TRBD1 (6 bases). In germline, CDR1 is MNHEY, CDR2 SMNVEV (reference sequence). CDR3 length: 15 amino acids. V gave up 1 base and J gave up 0 bases, with 9 bases separating them. The CDR3 here is CASSLFRGMNTEAFF. Written as DNA, the CDR3 is TGTGCCAGCAGTTTATTTAGGGGGATGAACACTGAAGCTTTCTTT.

V and J are TRBV7-6 and TRBJ2-1, with TRBD2 matching over 11 bases. With V trimmed by 1 base and J by 2 bases, 13 bases remained unmatched. The germline V gene encodes CDR1 SGHVS and CDR2 FNYEAQ. The CDR3 is 20 amino acids. The DNA for the CDR3 is TGTGCCAGCAGCTTAGGGGGTAGCGGGAGGGCTCTACGGGCCTACAATGAGCAGTTCTTC. This gives the protein CASSLGGSGRALRAYNEQFF.

This clonotype was counted only a few times. This chain connects TRBV15 to TRBJ2-5; weak D call: TRBD2 (5 bases). The CDR3 covers 15 residues. V shed 4 bases and J shed 4 bases, with 16 bases lying between them. CDR1 and CDR2 (germline): LNHNV, YYDKDF (reference sequence). CDR3 DNA: TGTGCCACCAGCAACCCTCACAAACGGGGAGAGACCCAGTACTTC. Protein: CATSNPHKRGETQYF.

This clonotype came up a few times. V gene TRBV9 combines with J gene TRBJ2-2, with D unresolved. V dropped 0 bases and J dropped 2 bases, with 14 bases sitting between them. The germline V gene has CDR1 SGDLS and CDR2 YYNGEE. The CDR3 is 17 amino acids. The DNA for the CDR3 is TGTGCCAGCAGCGTAGCCGTTTCAGCCACAAACACCGGGGAGCTGTTTTTT. Translation gives CASSVAVSATNTGELFF.

The genes are TRBV3-1 and TRBJ2-5; 8 bases fit TRBD2. V trimming: 0 bases; J trimming: 5 bases; junction bases outside the gene matches: 11. This CDR3 spans 17 amino acids. Germline V gene lookup returns CDR1 LGHDT and CDR2 YNNKEL (reference sequence). CDR3 DNA sequence: TGTGCCAGCAGCCAAGAAGAACTAGCGGAGGAGTGGGAGACCCAGTACTTC. Encoded protein: CASSQEELAEEWETQYF.

This clonotype was counted a few times. This CDR3 is CASSFEPGTTDTQYF. In DNA form, the CDR3 reads TGTGCCAGCAGCTTCGAACCCGGGACGACAGATACGCAGTATTTT. The chain combines TRBV7-9 with TRBJ2-3; D is possibly TRBD1 or TRBD2 (5 bases each). Germline V gene lookup returns CDR1 SEHNR and CDR2 FQNEAQ (reference sequence). V lost 3 bases and J lost 3, with 13 bases in between. CDR3 length equals 15 residues.

This clonotype has only a few counts. The rearrangement joins TRBV3-1 to TRBJ2-1; 13 bases fit TRBD2. This CDR3 comprises 15 residues. Germline lookup yields CDR1 LGHDT and CDR2 YNNKEL (reference sequence). Trimming cost V 3 bases and J 9 bases; bases outside gene matches: 5. The CDR3 spells CASSHTSGGVVEQFF. The CDR3 DNA sequence: TGTGCCAGCAGCCACACTAGCGGGGGGGTGGTTGAGCAGTTCTTC.

The chain combines TRBV24-1 with TRBJ1-5; TRBD1 might be the D (5 bases). The CDR3 has 12 amino acids. The germline V and J ends were trimmed by 9 bases and 3 bases, with 8 bases remaining between them. The germline V gene encodes CDR1 KGHDR and CDR2 SFDVKD. In nucleotides, the CDR3 is TGTGCCACCCAGGGAAACAATCAGCCCCAGCATTTT. Translating it yields CATQGNNQPQHF.